This TCR beta chain was retrieved from a study of Graves' ophthalmopathy and Graves' hyperthyroidism. Study-level background: Peripheral blood was gathered at first diagnosis, ahead of any treatment whatsoever.

The CDR3 is 15 residues long. J gave up 3 bases and V 5 bases, and 7 bases lay outside the gene matches. Germline lookup yields CDR1 MGHDK and CDR2 SYGVNS. As the template, RNA transcripts were used to amplify TCR beta CDR3 regions. Amplification began with first-round RT-PCR using HTBI primers, then second-round multiplex PCR was performed. Via MiXCR, TCRdb re-called the multiplex PCR reads, giving one row per CDR3 protein. The sample carries 200,000 to 250,000 distinct CDR3 sequences, 45% recorded once. The study, taken as a whole, reports: The model predicted progression of ophthalmopathy with a sensitivity of 70% to 71%, and its specificity was about 76%.

Diagnostic conclusions were grounded in clinical symptoms, serum thyroxine, TRAb, thyroid ultrasound and orbital computed tomography. The PBMCs were taken from around 9.1 ml of fresh peripheral blood. A word on this clonotype: The target antigen is unknown.

The sample comprised peripheral blood. The chain employs TRBV25-1 and TRBJ2-1; TRBD1 agrees at 7 bases. This receptor was obtained from an adult man with Graves' ophthalmopathy. The CDR3 sequence is CASSRTDRVYNEQFF. In DNA, the CDR3 is TGTGCCAGCAGTAGAACTGACAGGGTCTACAATGAGCAGTTCTTC.